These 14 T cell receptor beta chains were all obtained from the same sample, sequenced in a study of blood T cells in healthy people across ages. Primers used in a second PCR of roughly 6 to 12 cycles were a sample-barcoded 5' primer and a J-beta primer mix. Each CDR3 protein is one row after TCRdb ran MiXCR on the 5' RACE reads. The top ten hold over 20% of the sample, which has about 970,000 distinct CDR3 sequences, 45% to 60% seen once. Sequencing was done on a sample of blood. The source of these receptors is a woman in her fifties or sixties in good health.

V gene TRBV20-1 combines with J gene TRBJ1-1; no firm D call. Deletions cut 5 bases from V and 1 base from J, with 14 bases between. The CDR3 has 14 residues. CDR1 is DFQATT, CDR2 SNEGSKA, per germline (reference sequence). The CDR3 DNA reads TGCAGTGCTCCGGGAGACAAGGGGAACACTGAAGCTTTCTTT. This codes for CSAPGDKGNTEAFF.

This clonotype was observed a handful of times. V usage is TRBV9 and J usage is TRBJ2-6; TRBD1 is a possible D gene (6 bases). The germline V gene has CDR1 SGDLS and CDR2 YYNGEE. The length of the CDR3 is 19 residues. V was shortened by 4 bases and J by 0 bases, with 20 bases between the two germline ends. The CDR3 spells CASSPTTGGYGSGANVLTF. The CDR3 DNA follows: TGTGCCAGCAGCCCAACGACAGGCGGCTATGGCTCTGGGGCCAACGTCCTGACTTTC.

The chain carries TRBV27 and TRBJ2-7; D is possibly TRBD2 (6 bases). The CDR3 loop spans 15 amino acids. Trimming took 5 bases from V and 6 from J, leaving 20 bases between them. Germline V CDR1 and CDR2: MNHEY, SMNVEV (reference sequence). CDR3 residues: CASSGLSGDRREQYF. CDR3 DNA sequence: TGTGCCAGCAGTGGGTTATCGGGAGACCGACGCGAGCAGTACTTC.

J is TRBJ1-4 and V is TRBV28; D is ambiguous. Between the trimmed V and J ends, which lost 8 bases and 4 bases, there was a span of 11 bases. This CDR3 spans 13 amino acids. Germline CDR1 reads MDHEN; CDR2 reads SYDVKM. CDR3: CASHREFNEKLFF. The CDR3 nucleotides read TGTGCCAGCCACCGAGAGTTTAATGAAAAACTGTTTTTT. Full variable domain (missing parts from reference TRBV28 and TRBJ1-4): DVKVTQSSRYLVKRTGEKVFLECVQDMDHENMFWYRQDPGLGLRLIYFSYDVKMKEKGDIPEGYSVSREKKERFSLILESASTNQTSMYLCASHREFNEKLFFGSGTQLSVL.

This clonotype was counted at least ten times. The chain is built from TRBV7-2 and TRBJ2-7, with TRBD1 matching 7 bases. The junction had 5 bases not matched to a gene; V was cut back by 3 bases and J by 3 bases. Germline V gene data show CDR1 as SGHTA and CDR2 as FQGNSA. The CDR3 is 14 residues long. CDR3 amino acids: CASSFQTGLYEQYF. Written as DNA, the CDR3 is TGTGCCAGCAGCTTTCAGACAGGGCTCTACGAGCAGTACTTC.

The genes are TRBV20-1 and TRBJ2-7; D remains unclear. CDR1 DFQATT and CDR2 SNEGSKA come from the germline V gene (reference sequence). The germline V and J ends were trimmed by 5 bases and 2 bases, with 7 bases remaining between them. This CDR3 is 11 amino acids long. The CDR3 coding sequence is TGCAGTGCTCGGCTTCCCTACGAGCAGTACTTC. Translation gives CSARLPYEQYF.

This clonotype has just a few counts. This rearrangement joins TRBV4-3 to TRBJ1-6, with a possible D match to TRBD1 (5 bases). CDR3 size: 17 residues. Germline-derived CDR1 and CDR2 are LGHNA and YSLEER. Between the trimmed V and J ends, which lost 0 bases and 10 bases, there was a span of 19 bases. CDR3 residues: CASSQDTLVTRGSPLHF. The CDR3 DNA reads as TGCGCCAGCAGCCAAGATACTTTGGTTACAAGGGGATCACCCCTCCACTTT.

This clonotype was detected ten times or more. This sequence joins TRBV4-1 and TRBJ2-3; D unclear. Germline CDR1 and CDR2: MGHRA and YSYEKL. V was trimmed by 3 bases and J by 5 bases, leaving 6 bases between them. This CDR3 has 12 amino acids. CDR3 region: CASSQGIDTQYF. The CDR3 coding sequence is TGCGCCAGCAGCCAGGGAATAGATACGCAGTATTTT.

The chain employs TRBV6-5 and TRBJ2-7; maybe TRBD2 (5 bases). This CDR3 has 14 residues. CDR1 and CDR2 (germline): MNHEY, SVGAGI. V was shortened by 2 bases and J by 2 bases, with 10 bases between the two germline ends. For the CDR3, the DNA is TGTGCCAGCAGTTACATAAGCGGCCCCTACGAGCAGTACTTC. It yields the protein CASSYISGPYEQYF.

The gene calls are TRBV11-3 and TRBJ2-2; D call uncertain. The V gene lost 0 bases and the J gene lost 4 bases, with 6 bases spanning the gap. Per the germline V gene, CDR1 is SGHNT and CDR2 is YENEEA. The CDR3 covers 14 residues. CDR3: CASSLDGPTGELFF. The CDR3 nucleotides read TGTGCCAGCAGCTTAGATGGTCCCACCGGGGAGCTGTTTTTT.

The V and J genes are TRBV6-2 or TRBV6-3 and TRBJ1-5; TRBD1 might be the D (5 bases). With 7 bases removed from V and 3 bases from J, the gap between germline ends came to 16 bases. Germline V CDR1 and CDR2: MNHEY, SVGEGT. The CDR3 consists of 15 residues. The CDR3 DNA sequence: TGTGCCAGCACCGTTGGACACCTATTCAATCAGCCCCAGCATTTT. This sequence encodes CASTVGHLFNQPQHF.

CDR3 in amino acids: CATSTFTSGNPYPEQYF. DNA for the CDR3: TGTGCCACCAGCACCTTCACTAGCGGGAACCCCTACCCCGAGCAGTACTTC. J is TRBJ2-7 and V is TRBV15; 10 bases match TRBD2. Germline CDR1 reads LNHNV; CDR2 reads YYDKDF (reference sequence). This CDR3 is built from 17 residues. The V and J ends lost 4 bases and 6 bases, in that order; junction bases with no gene match: 15.

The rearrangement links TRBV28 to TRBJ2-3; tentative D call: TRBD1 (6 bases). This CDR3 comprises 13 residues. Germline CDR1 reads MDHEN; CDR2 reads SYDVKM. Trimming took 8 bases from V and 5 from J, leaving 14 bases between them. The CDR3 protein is CASRRTARDTQYF. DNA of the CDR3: TGTGCCAGCCGGAGGACAGCCAGAGATACGCAGTATTTT.

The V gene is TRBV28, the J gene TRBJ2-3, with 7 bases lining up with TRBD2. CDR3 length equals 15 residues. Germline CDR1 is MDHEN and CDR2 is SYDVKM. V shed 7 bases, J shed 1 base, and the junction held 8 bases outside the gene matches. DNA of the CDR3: TGTGCCAGCAAGCGGAGCGGGGTTGGCACAGATACGCAGTATTTT. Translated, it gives CASKRSGVGTDTQYF.